This is a list of T cell receptor beta chains from one sample in a study of T cell changes during pregnancy in multiple sclerosis. Produced via immunoSEQ multiplex PCR; TCRdb's table is partial and in-frame only. Of about 40,000 clones listed, approximately 94% are singletons. The source was peripheral blood, collected in the third trimester of pregnancy. The receptors stem from a female donor with multiple sclerosis, enrolled in a pregnancy study. Each CDR3 is given with its conserved first and last residue. The order of the fields is V gene, CDR3 length, J gene, clone size, D gene, CDR3 DNA, CDR3 protein. D genes are given only for firm matches. Clone size, where shown, is once, few, many, or a class for clones that have expanded.

>TRBV6-6|14|TRBJ1-5|.|TRBD1
TGTGCCAGCAGGCCAGGGGGCGAGAGTCAGCCCCAGCATTTT
CASRPGGESQPQHF
>TRBV2|13|TRBJ1-1|.|.
TGTGCCAGCAGTGATCAACAGGGTACTGAAGCTTTCTTT
CASSDQQGTEAFF
>TRBV10-3|14|TRBJ1-2|few|.
TGTGCCATCACATTGGGGCAGGGCGCCGATGGCTACACCTTC
CAITLGQGADGYTF
>TRBV28|16|TRBJ1-5|.|.
TGTGCCAGCAGCCTCCCTCGGGAGTATAGCAATCAGCCCCAGCATTTT
CASSLPREYSNQPQHF
>TRBV28|13|TRBJ2-7|.|TRBD2
TGTGCCAGCAAGCTAGCGGGAGTCTACGAGCAGTACTTC
CASKLAGVYEQYF
>TRBV5-1|14|TRBJ1-5|few|.
TGCGCCAGCAGCTTGGGCACAGGCAATCAGCCCCAGCATTTT
CASSLGTGNQPQHF
>TRBV11-2|14|TRBJ2-1|.|TRBD2
TGTGCCAGCAGCTTCGGGACTAGCCCGAATGAGCAGTTCTTC
CASSFGTSPNEQFF
>TRBV29-1|14|TRBJ2-3|.|TRBD1
TGCAGCGCCGAGTCCGGGACAGGCACAGATACGCAGTATTTT
CSAESGTGTDTQYF
>TRBV5-1|15|TRBJ1-4|.|.
TGCGCCAGCAGCTTGGGACAGATAAAGGATGAAAAACTGTTTTTT
CASSLGQIKDEKLFF
>TRBV6-5|14|TRBJ1-1|.|TRBD1
TGTGCCAGCTACCGGGACAGGGGTTTCACTGAAGCTTTCTTT
CASYRDRGFTEAFF
>TRBV2|11|TRBJ1-1|.|.
TGTGCCAGCACGGAGGGCCGGGGAGCTTTCTTT
CASTEGRGAFF
>TRBV6-6|13|TRBJ1-2|.|.
TGTGCCAGCAGTCCCGGGAGGCAGCGGGGCTACACCTTC
CASSPGRQRGYTF
>TRBV10-3|13|TRBJ2-3|.|.
TGTGCCATCAGTGATTCGGCGGGAGATACGCAGTATTTT
CAISDSAGDTQYF
>TRBV27|14|TRBJ2-7|.|TRBD2
TGTGCCAGCACGGCCAGCGGGGGTTCCTACGAGCAGTACTTC
CASTASGGSYEQYF
>TRBV7-3|15|TRBJ2-1|.|.
TGTGCCAGCAGTTCATCAGGGAGGAAATACAATGAGCAGTTCTTC
CASSSSGRKYNEQFF
>TRBV27|16|TRBJ1-4|.|.
TGTGCCAGCAGTTCTCAACCCCGACGCGGGGCTGAAAAACTGTTTTTT
CASSSQPRRGAEKLFF
>TRBV7-9|14|TRBJ2-5|once|TRBD1
TGTGCCAGCAGCCTGGGACAGCTCCAAGAGACCCAGTACTTC
CASSLGQLQETQYF
>TRBV30|12|TRBJ1-2|.|TRBD1
TGTGCCTCGGGACAGGGGATCTATGGCTACACCTTC
CASGQGIYGYTF
>TRBV30|15|TRBJ1-6|once|.
TGTGCCTGGAGTCCCTCGAGGAGGGCTCATTCACCCCTCCACTTT
CAWSPSRRAHSPLHF
>TRBV7-9|15|TRBJ2-7|.|.
TGTGCCAGCAGCTTAGTAAATACAGGGTCCTACGAGCAGTACTTC
CASSLVNTGSYEQYF
>TRBV28|14|TRBJ1-4|once|.
TGTGCCAGCAGCACTACCAGAGGGGGTGAAAAACTGTTTTTT
CASSTTRGGEKLFF
>TRBV15|17|TRBJ1-4|once|.
TGTGCCACCAGCGGGTCGGCAGGTTTTCTCACTAATGAAAAACTGTTTTTT
CATSGSAGFLTNEKLFF
>TRBV19|15|TRBJ2-3|.|.
TGTGCCAGCAAAGGGGCACAGGGTAGATCAGATACGCAGTATTTT
CASKGAQGRSDTQYF
>TRBV30|14|TRBJ1-1|.|.
TGTGCCTATGAAAACTCAGGGCGTCTGACTGAAGCTTTCTTT
CAYENSGRLTEAFF
>TRBV5-1|11|TRBJ1-2|.|.
TGCGCCAGCCCCACAGGGTATGGCTACACCTTC
CASPTGYGYTF
>TRBV29-1|11|TRBJ1-1|.|TRBD1
TGCAGCGTTGGACAGGGGTATGAAGCTTTCTTT
CSVGQGYEAFF
>TRBV15|14|TRBJ1-2|.|.
TGTGCCACCAGCAGAGATGGCCAGGGCTATGGCTACACCTTC
CATSRDGQGYGYTF
>TRBV29-1|13|TRBJ1-2|.|.
TGCAGCGCCCTCGCACAGATTAACTATGGCTACACCTTC
CSALAQINYGYTF